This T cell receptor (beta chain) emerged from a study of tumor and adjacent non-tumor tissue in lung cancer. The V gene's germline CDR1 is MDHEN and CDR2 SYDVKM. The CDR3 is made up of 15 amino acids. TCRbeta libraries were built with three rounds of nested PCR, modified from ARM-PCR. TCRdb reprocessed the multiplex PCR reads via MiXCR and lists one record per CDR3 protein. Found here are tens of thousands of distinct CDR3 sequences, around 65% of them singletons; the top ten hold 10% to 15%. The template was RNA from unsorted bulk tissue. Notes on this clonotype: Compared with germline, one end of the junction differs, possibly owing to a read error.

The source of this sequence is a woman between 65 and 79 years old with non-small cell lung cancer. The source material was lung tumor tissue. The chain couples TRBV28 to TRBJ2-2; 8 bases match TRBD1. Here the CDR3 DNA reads TGTGCCTGCAGACGGACAGGGCTAGGAGCCGGGGAGCTGGTTTTT. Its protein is CACRRTGLGAGELVF.